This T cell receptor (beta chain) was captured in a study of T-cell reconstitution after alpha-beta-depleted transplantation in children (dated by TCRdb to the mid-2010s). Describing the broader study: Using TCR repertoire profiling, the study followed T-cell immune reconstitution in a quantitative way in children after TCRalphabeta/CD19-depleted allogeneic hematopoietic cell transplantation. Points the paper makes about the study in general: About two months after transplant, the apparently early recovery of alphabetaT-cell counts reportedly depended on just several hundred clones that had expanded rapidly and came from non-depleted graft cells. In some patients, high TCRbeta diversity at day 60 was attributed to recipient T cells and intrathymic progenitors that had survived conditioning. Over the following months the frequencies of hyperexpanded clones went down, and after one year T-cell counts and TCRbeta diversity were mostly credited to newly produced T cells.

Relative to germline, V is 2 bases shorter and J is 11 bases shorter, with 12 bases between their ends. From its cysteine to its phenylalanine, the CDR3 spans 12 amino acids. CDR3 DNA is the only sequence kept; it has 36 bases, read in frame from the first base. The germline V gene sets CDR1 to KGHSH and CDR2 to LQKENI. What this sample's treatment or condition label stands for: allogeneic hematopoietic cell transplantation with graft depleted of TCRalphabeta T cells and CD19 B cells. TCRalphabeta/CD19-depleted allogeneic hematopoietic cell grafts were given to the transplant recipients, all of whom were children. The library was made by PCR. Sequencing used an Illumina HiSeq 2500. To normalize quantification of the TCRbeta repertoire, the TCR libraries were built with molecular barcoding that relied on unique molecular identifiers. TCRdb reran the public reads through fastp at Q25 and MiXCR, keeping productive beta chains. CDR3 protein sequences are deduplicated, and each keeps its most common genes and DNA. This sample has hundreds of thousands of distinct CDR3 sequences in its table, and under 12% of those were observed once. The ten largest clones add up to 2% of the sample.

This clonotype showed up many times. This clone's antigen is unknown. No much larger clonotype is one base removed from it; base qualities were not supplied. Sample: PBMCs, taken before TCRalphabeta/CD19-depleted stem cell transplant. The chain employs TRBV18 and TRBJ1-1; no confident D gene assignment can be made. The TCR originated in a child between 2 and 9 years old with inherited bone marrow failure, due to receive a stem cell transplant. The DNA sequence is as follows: TGTGCCAGCTCACCATCCGGGCTAGAGGCTTTCTTT. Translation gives CASSPSGLEAFF.